Detailed here is one T cell receptor beta chain. The antigen remains undetermined. Profiled with immunoSEQ multiplex PCR; TCRdb holds only in-frame clones, not every one. This sample has more than 2 million clones, with 90% to 95% found just once. This sample is drawn from a study of shared clonotypes between healthy human individuals. Study results and limitations: Non-shared clonotypes displayed generation probabilities falling below those of clonotypes present in all four donors. Roughly 5% of naive CD4 clonotypes were shared across a few donors.

Naive CD4+ cells were CD45RA-selected; the remaining cells were memory. The specimen was naive CD4+ T cells sorted from blood. Noted subset: CD45RA+ positively selected. The TCR was taken from a man aged 18 to 35 in good health.

This CDR3 reads CASSIRLAGGTGELFF. The CDR3 nucleotides are TGTGCCAGTAGTATACGGCTAGCGGGAGGCACCGGGGAGCTGTTTTTT. V usage is TRBV19 and J usage is TRBJ2-2, with 11 positions matching TRBD2. Trimming removed 2 bases from V and 4 bases from J; junction bases left unmatched: 3. The CDR3 contains 16 residues. Per the germline V gene, CDR1 is LNHDA and CDR2 is SQIVND (reference sequence).